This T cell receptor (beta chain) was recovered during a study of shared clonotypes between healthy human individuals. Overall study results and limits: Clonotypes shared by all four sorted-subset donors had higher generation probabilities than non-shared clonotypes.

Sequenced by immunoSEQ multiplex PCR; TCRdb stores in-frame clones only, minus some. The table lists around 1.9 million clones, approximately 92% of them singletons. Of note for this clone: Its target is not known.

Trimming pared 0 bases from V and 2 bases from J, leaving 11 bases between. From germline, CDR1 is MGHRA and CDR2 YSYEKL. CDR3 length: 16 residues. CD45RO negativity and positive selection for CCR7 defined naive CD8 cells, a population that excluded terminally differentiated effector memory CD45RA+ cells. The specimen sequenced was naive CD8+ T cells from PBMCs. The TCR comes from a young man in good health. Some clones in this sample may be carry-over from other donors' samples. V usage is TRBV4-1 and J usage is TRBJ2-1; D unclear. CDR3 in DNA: TGCGCCAGCAGCCAAGATACAAGCCTGACCTACAATGAGCAGTTCTTC. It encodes CASSQDTSLTYNEQFF.